What follows are 29 T cell receptor beta chains derived from one specimen sequenced in a study of Tregs in tolerant kidney transplant recipients. The protocol was immunoSEQ multiplex PCR, while the TCRdb copy is restricted to in-frame clones and leaves out a portion. The data show under 300,000 clones, 80% to 85% seen once. Sequenced input: CD4+ T cells from blood. Receptors originate from a human donor in good health.

This chain joins TRBV5-1 and TRBJ1-2, with D tentatively TRBD1 (6 bases). Germline assignment: CDR1 SGHRS and CDR2 YFSETQ. This CDR3 has 13 amino acids. V was trimmed by 3 bases and J by 6 bases, leaving 12 bases between them. This CDR3 reads CASSSGAADGYTF. The CDR3 DNA reads TGCGCCAGCAGCTCGGGGGCCGCGGATGGCTACACCTTC.

The gene calls are TRBV7-2 and TRBJ1-2, with 8 nucleotides matching TRBD1. This CDR3 is 14 amino acids long. V was pared by 5 bases and J by 7 bases, with 9 bases of the junction left unmatched. Germline assignment: CDR1 SGHTA and CDR2 FQGNSA. This chain's CDR3 is CASSPHLTGAGYTF. CDR3 nucleotides: TGTGCCAGCAGCCCCCACCTGACAGGGGCTGGCTACACCTTC.

The J gene is TRBJ2-5, the V gene TRBV5-6; no reliable D call. The tail of the sequence fits TRBJ2-7 better, so the J call may be wrong. Germline V gene data show CDR1 as SGHDT and CDR2 as YYEEEE. There are 14 residues in the CDR3. CDR3 nucleotides: TGTGCCAGCAGCTTGGGGAGCACGAGGAACGAGCAGTACTTC. Translation gives CASSLGSTRNEQYF.

Comment on this clone: An end of the junction does not agree with germline; a read error may underlie this. The chain joins TRBV6-6 to TRBJ2-5, with TRBD2 matching 10 bases. CDR1 is MNHNY and CDR2 is SVGAGI in the germline V gene (reference sequence). CDR3 length: 15 residues. CDR3 sequence (DNA): TGTGCCAGCGGTTACCAGCGGGGGGGCCGGGAGACCCAGTACTTC. It is translated as CASGYQRGGRETQYF.

This clone was picked up a small number of times. The chain is built from TRBV25-1 and TRBJ1-4; possibly TRBD1 for D (5 bases). Trimming removed 3 bases at V and 4 bases at J, with 15 bases between. CDR3 length: 16 amino acids. Per the germline V gene, CDR1 is MGHDK and CDR2 is SYGVNS. The CDR3 DNA is TGTGCCAGCAGTGATCAAACCGGGACCTTTAATGAAAAACTGTTTTTT. This gives the protein CASSDQTGTFNEKLFF.

The chain has TRBV19 and TRBJ2-3; no definite D call. The CDR3 runs 16 residues. The germline CDR1 and CDR2 sequences are LNHDA and SQIVND (reference sequence). Trimming cost V 8 bases and J 1 base, with 19 bases left between them. In DNA, the CDR3 is TGTGCCAGTTCTGGCGTTTGGGTGGATGGCACAGATACGCAGTATTTT. It codes for CASSGVWVDGTDTQYF. The whole variable domain, remainder taken from reference TRBV19 and TRBJ2-3, is DGGITQSPKYLFRKEGQNVTLSCEQNLNHDAMYWYRQDPGQGLRLIYYSQIVNDFQKGDIAEGYSVSREKKESFPLTVTSAQKNPTAFYLCASSGVWVDGTDTQYFGPGTRLTVL.

The chain joins TRBV10-3 to TRBJ2-5; no definite D call. The DNA end lines up better with TRBJ2-7; the J call may be wrong. Germline loops: CDR1 ENHRY, CDR2 SYGVKD. The CDR3 has 16 residues. CDR3 loop: CAISESSRPNSYEQYF. In nucleotides, the CDR3 is TGTGCCATCAGTGAGTCGTCCCGACCGAACTCCTACGAGCAGTACTTC.

V gene TRBV6-1 combines with J gene TRBJ2-3; the match to TRBD1 covers 7 bases. The germline V gene has CDR1 MNHNS and CDR2 SASEGT. CDR3 size: 15 residues. Trimming cost V 0 bases and J 2 bases; bases outside gene matches: 2. Here the CDR3 reads CASSEAGQPTDTQYF. CDR3 sequence (DNA): TGTGCCAGCAGTGAAGCGGGACAGCCCACAGATACGCAGTATTTT.

The CDR3 coding sequence is TGTGCCAGCTCATCTGGGAGGGGCAGGGGAGCTAACTATGGCTACACCTTC. Translation gives CASSSGRGRGANYGYTF. The chain carries TRBV18 and TRBJ1-2; a possible D gene is TRBD1 (6 bases). This CDR3 spans 17 amino acids. Germline V gene lookup returns CDR1 KGHSH and CDR2 LQKENI. Trimming stripped 5 bases from V and 0 bases from J, with 19 bases between.

The V gene is TRBV7-9, the J gene TRBJ2-7; 7 bases are a match to TRBD1. This CDR3 spans 14 amino acids. V gave up 0 bases and J gave up 3 bases; unmatched junction bases: 2. In germline, CDR1 is SEHNR, CDR2 FQNEAQ (reference sequence). The CDR3 loop reads CASSLAGDSYEQYF. CDR3 in DNA: TGTGCCAGCAGCTTAGCTGGGGACAGCTACGAGCAGTACTTC. The entire variable domain, with the rest obtained from reference TRBV7-9 and TRBJ2-7, is as follows: DTGVSQNPRHKITKRGQNVTFRCDPISEHNRLYWYRQTLGQGPEFLTYFQNEAQLEKSRLLSDRFSAERPKGSFSTLEIQRTEQGDSAMYLCASSLAGDSYEQYFGPGTRLTVT.

The chain employs TRBV4-1 and TRBJ2-7; unclear D gene. Trimming shortened V by 4 bases and J by 3 bases, and 13 bases separated the two germline ends. This CDR3 spans 14 amino acids. CDR1 and CDR2 from the germline V gene are MGHRA and YSYEKL. The CDR3 nucleotides read TGCGCCAGCAGCCTCCAGGCGGACCTCTACGAGCAGTACTTC. Translating it yields CASSLQADLYEQYF.

The table lists this clone with a few counts. This rearrangement joins TRBV7-8 to TRBJ1-1; TRBD1 agrees at 7 bases. Germline lookup yields CDR1 SGHVS and CDR2 FQNEAQ. The CDR3 has 17 residues. Germline trimming cut 6 bases from V and 1 base from J; bases unmatched to any gene: 14. The CDR3 region is CASSPPWSGGENTEAFF. Here the CDR3 DNA reads TGTGCCAGCAGTCCACCATGGTCAGGGGGAGAGAACACTGAAGCTTTCTTT. The full variable domain, rest sourced from reference TRBV7-8 and TRBJ1-1, is GAGVSQSPRYKVAKRGQDVALRCDPISGHVSLFWYQQALGQGPEFLTYFQNEAQLDKSGLPSDRFFAERPEGSVSTLKIQRTQQEDSAVYLCASSPPWSGGENTEAFFGQGTRLTVV.

V gene TRBV21-1 combines with J gene TRBJ2-7; TRBD2 is taken as the D call from the table, unchecked against the DNA. TRBV21-1 is recorded as a pseudogene. This CDR3 is 16 amino acids long. CDR3 loop: CASSNSEQSLLYEQYF. DNA for the CDR3: TGTGCCAGCAGCAATTCTGAGCAATCACTACTCTACGAGCAGTACTTC.

V is TRBV4-1 and J is TRBJ2-7; no clear D. Trimming took 0 bases from V and 2 from J, leaving 20 bases between them. The length of the CDR3 is 18 residues. The germline CDR1 and CDR2 sequences are MGHRA and YSYEKL. The CDR3 DNA reads TGCGCCAGCAGCCAAGAGGGGTTGGGCCCTATAACCCCCTACGAGCAGTACTTC. It encodes CASSQEGLGPITPYEQYF.

The rearrangement joins TRBV7-9 to TRBJ2-5; no firm D call. Trimming shortened V by 4 bases and J by 2 bases, and 20 bases separated the two germline ends. Germline V lookup: CDR1 SEHNR, CDR2 FQNEAQ (reference sequence). The CDR3 runs 17 residues. CDR3 in amino acids: CASSSRMTGRPQETQYF. Here the CDR3 DNA reads TGTGCCAGCAGCTCCCGAATGACGGGCCGTCCGCAAGAGACCCAGTACTTC. Filled out from reference TRBV7-9 and TRBJ2-5, the complete variable domain reads DTGVSQNPRHKITKRGQNVTFRCDPISEHNRLYWYRQTLGQGPEFLTYFQNEAQLEKSRLLSDRFSAERPKGSFSTLEIQRTEQGDSAMYLCASSSRMTGRPQETQYFGPGTRLLVL.

V and J are TRBV6-8 and TRBJ2-5; D is ambiguous. V was clipped by 4 bases and J by 4 bases, with 13 bases between them. Germline V gene sequence: CDR1 MNHGY, CDR2 SAAAGT. The CDR3 spans 14 residues. The CDR3 bases are TGTGCCAGCAGTTCTTCCCCCACTCCAGAGACCCAGTACTTC. This encodes CASSSSPTPETQYF.

The V gene is TRBV4-1, the J gene TRBJ2-1, with D maybe TRBD2 (5 bases). With 5 bases removed from V and 6 bases from J, the gap between germline ends came to 14 bases. CDR3 length: 14 amino acids. The germline V gene has CDR1 MGHRA and CDR2 YSYEKL. Here the CDR3 reads CASSFLLVLNEQFF. In DNA, the CDR3 is TGCGCCAGCAGCTTCCTACTAGTCCTCAATGAGCAGTTCTTC.

This chain connects TRBV6-5 to TRBJ1-6; weak D call: TRBD1 (5 bases). Deletions cut 0 bases from V and 7 bases from J, with 10 bases between. Germline-derived CDR1 and CDR2 are MNHEY and SVGAGI. The CDR3 is 15 amino acids. The CDR3, as DNA: TGTGCCAGCAGTTACTCGGGGCTGGAGAATTCACCCCTCCACTTT. As protein: CASSYSGLENSPLHF.

V and J are TRBV9 and TRBJ1-2; D unclear. Trimming shortened V by 3 bases and J by 8 bases, and 17 bases separated the two germline ends. CDR1 is SGDLS, CDR2 YYNGEE, per germline. The CDR3 is 14 amino acids. The CDR3 here is CASSAPGWGGGYTF. The CDR3 DNA reads as TGTGCCAGCAGCGCCCCTGGGTGGGGAGGAGGCTACACCTTC.

The V and J genes are TRBV11-2 and TRBJ2-5; unclear D gene. The CDR3 is made up of 13 amino acids. Germline V CDR1 and CDR2: SGHAT, FQNNGV. The V end lost 0 bases, the J end lost 3 bases, and 5 bases lay between the germline ends. The CDR3 DNA is TGTGCCAGCAGCTTAGACGCAAAAGAGACCCAGTACTTC. This codes for CASSLDAKETQYF.

The chain carries TRBV15 and TRBJ2-7; D ambiguous. The V end lost 10 bases, the J end lost 5 bases, and 9 bases lay between the germline ends. The CDR3 totals 10 residues. CDR1 is LNHNV and CDR2 is YYDKDF in the germline V gene (reference sequence). The CDR3 DNA sequence: TGTGCCATCTGGATAGACGAGCAGTACTTC. Its protein is CAIWIDEQYF.

This clone was detected only a few times. This chain joins TRBV7-9 and TRBJ1-1, with D possibly matching TRBD1 (5 bases). V was pared by 3 bases and J by 5 bases, with 10 bases between. Germline V gene lookup returns CDR1 SEHNR and CDR2 FQNEAQ (reference sequence). The CDR3 has 13 amino acids. CDR3 coding DNA: TGTGCCAGCAGCTTCGGGGGGAGGACTGAAGCTTTCTTT. The encoded protein is CASSFGGRTEAFF.

V usage is TRBV19 and J usage is TRBJ2-7; 8 nucleotides align to TRBD1. Germline CDR1 and CDR2: LNHDA and SQIVND (reference sequence). The J segment lost 2 bases and the V segment lost 4 bases, leaving 7 bases of the junction unmatched. CDR3 length: 15 amino acids. The DNA for the CDR3 is TGTGCCAGTAGTACTGGACAGGGTAGAGCCTACGAGCAGTACTTC. It encodes CASSTGQGRAYEQYF.

As DNA, the CDR3 is TGTGCCAGCAGCTTAGAGGGGGCCTCAGAGACCCAGTACTTC. Translation gives CASSLEGASETQYF. The chain recombines TRBV7-9 with TRBJ2-5, with 7 positions matching TRBD1. This CDR3 has 14 amino acids. The V segment lost 1 base and the J segment 4 bases; nucleotides outside the gene matches: 3. Germline-derived CDR1 and CDR2 are SEHNR and FQNEAQ (reference sequence).

This clone was observed a handful of times. The chain links TRBV5-1 to TRBJ2-3, with TRBD2 identical over 7 bases. The J segment lost 4 bases and the V segment lost 4 bases, leaving 9 bases of the junction unmatched. The germline V gene has CDR1 SGHRS and CDR2 YFSETQ. The CDR3 runs 15 residues. The CDR3 DNA is TGCGCCAGCAGCCTTCGGGGCGGGGGTGCAGATACGCAGTATTTT. This translates into CASSLRGGGADTQYF. Full variable domain (missing parts from reference TRBV5-1 and TRBJ2-3): KAGVTQTPRYLIKTRGQQVTLSCSPISGHRSVSWYQQTPGQGLQFLFEYFSETQRNKGNFPGRFSGRQFSNSRSEMNVSTLELGDSALYLCASSLRGGGADTQYFGPGTRLTVL.

V usage is TRBV19 and J usage is TRBJ1-5, with TRBD1 matching over 8 bases. Trimming removed 10 bases from V and 7 bases from J; junction bases left unmatched: 6. CDR1 and CDR2 from the germline V gene are LNHDA and SQIVND (reference sequence). This CDR3 contains 12 residues. In nucleotides, the CDR3 is TGTGCCACGGGGACAGGCGGCCAGCCCCAGCATTTT. Translating gives CATGTGGQPQHF.

CDR3 coding DNA: TGTGCCAGCAGCCAAGTCGCGCAGCGGGGGAATACGCAGTATTTT. It yields the protein CASSQVAQRGNTQYF. This chain connects TRBV4-2 to TRBJ2-3; 8 bases are a match to TRBD2. Germline lookup yields CDR1 LGHNA and CDR2 YNFKEQ. The CDR3 consists of 15 residues. J gave up 7 bases and V 1 base, and 7 bases lay outside the gene matches.

This sequence joins TRBV10-2 and TRBJ1-4, with 7 bases fitting TRBD1. Trimming cost V 7 bases and J 5 bases; bases outside gene matches: 4. Per the germline V gene, CDR1 is WSHSY and CDR2 is SAAADI. The CDR3 runs 13 residues. The CDR3 DNA reads as TGCGCCAGCACCCCAGGGGGGAATGAAAAACTGTTTTTT. Protein: CASTPGGNEKLFF.

The V and J genes are TRBV5-1 and TRBJ2-3, with D unclear. The CDR3 has 12 residues. Germline V gene data show CDR1 as SGHRS and CDR2 as YFSETQ. Trimming took off 0 bases at V and 4 bases at J, with 3 bases between the two ends. This CDR3 reads CASSLAPDTQYF. CDR3 sequence (DNA): TGCGCCAGCAGCTTGGCTCCAGATACGCAGTATTTT. The variable domain in full, with the rest retrieved from reference TRBV5-1 and TRBJ2-3, is KAGVTQTPRYLIKTRGQQVTLSCSPISGHRSVSWYQQTPGQGLQFLFEYFSETQRNKGNFPGRFSGRQFSNSRSEMNVSTLELGDSALYLCASSLAPDTQYFGPGTRLTVL.